Listed here are 16 T cell receptor beta chains from one sample, sequenced in a study of cytotoxic CD8 clonotypes in ibrutinib-treated CLL. Sequencing used immunoSEQ multiplex PCR; TCRdb keeps in-frame clones, though not all of them. The sample consists of around 19,000 clones, approximately 60% of them appearing once. The source material was PBMCs, sampled after 12 months of ibrutinib treatment. These receptors all come from a human donor with chronic lymphocytic leukemia.

The rearrangement links TRBV28 to TRBJ2-3; D could derive from TRBD1 or TRBD2 (5 bases each). V shed 7 bases and J shed 4 bases, with 15 bases lying between them. The CDR3 runs 14 residues. Looked up from germline, CDR1 is MDHEN and CDR2 is SYDVKM. The CDR3 DNA reads TGTGCCAGCAACAAAGCGGACACCCCAGATACGCAGTATTTT. It encodes CASNKADTPDTQYF.

The chain has TRBV11-2 and TRBJ2-2; 14 bases fit TRBD2. The CDR3 totals 16 residues. CDR1 SGHAT and CDR2 FQNNGV come from the germline V gene. Trimming cost V 3 bases and J 7 bases; bases outside gene matches: 4. The CDR3 region has the DNA TGTGCCAGCAGCTTCGGACTAGCGGGAGGCGGCGGGGAGCTGTTTTTT. It yields the protein CASSFGLAGGGGELFF.

The chain joins TRBV5-6 to TRBJ2-1, with 7 bases aligning to TRBD2. Germline lookup yields CDR1 SGHDT and CDR2 YYEEEE. V was clipped by 0 bases and J by 0 bases; unmatched bases: 3. The CDR3 is 16 residues long. Here the CDR3 DNA reads TGTGCCAGCAGCTTGGTGGGCGGGAGCTCCTACAATGAGCAGTTCTTC. Protein: CASSLVGGSSYNEQFF.

In this sample, this clone turned up a few times. The chain carries TRBV29-1 and TRBJ1-1; D not certain. The germline gives CDR1 SQVTM, CDR2 ANQGSEA. The CDR3 is 12 amino acids. The germline V and J ends were trimmed by 6 bases and 1 base, with 9 bases remaining between them. The DNA of the CDR3 is TGCAGCGTGAAACCACAGAACACTGAAGCTTTCTTT. Its translation: CSVKPQNTEAFF.

The chain has TRBV11-3 and TRBJ2-1; 10 bases map to TRBD2. Germline loops: CDR1 SGHNT, CDR2 YENEEA. With 5 bases clipped from V and 7 bases from J, the junction kept 8 bases outside the gene matches. This CDR3 is 15 amino acids long. CDR3 region: CASSRSGRARNEQFF. For the CDR3, the DNA is TGTGCCAGCAGCCGGAGCGGGAGGGCCCGGAATGAGCAGTTCTTC.

This rearrangement joins TRBV7-3 to TRBJ1-2, with unresolved D. Trimming took off 5 bases at V and 8 bases at J, with 18 bases between the two ends. The CDR3 is 14 residues long. Germline V gene lookup returns CDR1 SGHTA and CDR2 FQGTGA. The CDR3 is CASSTSTGVEGYTF. CDR3 bases: TGTGCCAGCAGCACCTCTACGGGAGTAGAGGGCTACACCTTC.

The V gene is TRBV30, the J gene TRBJ2-5; D is ambiguous. Trimming pared 0 bases from V and 2 bases from J, leaving 10 bases between. The CDR3 has 14 amino acids. Germline V gives CDR1 GTSNPN, CDR2 SVGIG (reference sequence). In DNA, the CDR3 is TGTGCCTGGAGTGTAGGTGGATCTCAAGAGACCCAGTACTTC. Its translation: CAWSVGGSQETQYF.

The rearrangement links TRBV9 to TRBJ2-1; 9 bases fit TRBD2. CDR3 length: 16 residues. The J segment lost 8 bases and the V segment lost 4 bases, leaving 13 bases of the junction unmatched. Germline CDR1 is SGDLS and CDR2 is YYNGEE. CDR3 in amino acids: CASSTLPGLALHEQFF. In nucleotides, the CDR3 is TGTGCCAGCAGCACCCTTCCGGGACTAGCTCTTCATGAGCAGTTCTTC.

This chain connects TRBV7-7 to TRBJ2-3; TRBD1 matches 8 bases. CDR3 length: 13 amino acids. Germline values: CDR1 SSHAT, CDR2 FNYEAQ (reference sequence). The CDR3 here is CASYRGGTDTQYF. Written as DNA, the CDR3 is TGTGCTAGCTACAGGGGGGGCACAGATACGCAGTATTTT.

The chain is built from TRBV4-1 and TRBJ1-2; 11 bases are shared with TRBD1. The CDR3 runs to 14 residues. Germline CDR1 is MGHRA and CDR2 is YSYEKL. Trimming at V came to 1 base and at J to 7 bases, leaving 2 bases not matched to a gene. The CDR3 DNA sequence: TGCGCCAGCAGCCAAGGGACAGGGGGCTCTGGCTACACCTTC. Translating gives CASSQGTGGSGYTF.

This clone has a handful of counts. The chain carries TRBV27 and TRBJ1-5; 8 bases are shared with TRBD1. The ends lost 4 bases at V and 4 bases at J; junction bases unmatched: 0. Germline CDR1 reads MNHEY; CDR2 reads SMNVEV (reference sequence). This CDR3 region has 13 residues. The CDR3 sequence: CASSWTGNQPQHF. The DNA of the CDR3 is TGTGCCAGCAGTTGGACAGGGAATCAGCCCCAGCATTTT.

This chain uses TRBV29-1 with TRBJ1-2; D ambiguous. Trimming cost V 0 bases and J 2 bases, with 10 bases left between them. Germline-derived CDR1 and CDR2 are SQVTM and ANQGSEA. The CDR3 runs to 14 residues. CDR3 protein: CSVEDPRQNYGYTF. CDR3 coding DNA: TGCAGCGTTGAAGATCCACGGCAGAACTATGGCTACACCTTC.

This clone was recorded a few times. The chain recombines TRBV9 with TRBJ2-2; TRBD1 might be the D (5 bases). Germline V gives CDR1 SGDLS, CDR2 YYNGEE. Trimming pared 0 bases from V and 6 bases from J, leaving 9 bases between. The CDR3 extends over 14 amino acids. This CDR3 reads CASSVGQKSGELFF. The CDR3, as DNA: TGTGCCAGCAGCGTAGGACAGAAATCCGGGGAGCTGTTTTTT.

The V call is TRBV6-6, the J call TRBJ2-3; TRBD2 aligns across 9 bases. V lost 6 bases to trimming and J lost 1 base; unmatched junction nucleotides: 8. This CDR3 has 16 amino acids. Germline V gene data show CDR1 as MNHNY and CDR2 as SVGAGI (reference sequence). This chain's CDR3 is CASRRVAGVGTDTQYF. The CDR3 DNA is TGTGCCAGCAGGAGGGTAGCGGGAGTGGGCACAGATACGCAGTATTTT.

This clone was seen more than once but under ten times. The chain couples TRBV2 to TRBJ2-1; 11 bases line up with TRBD2. The J segment lost 10 bases and the V segment lost 3 bases, leaving 8 bases of the junction unmatched. The germline V gene has CDR1 SNHLY and CDR2 FYNNEI. The CDR3 extends over 15 amino acids. The CDR3 DNA sequence: TGTGCCAGCAGTGATACTAGCGGGAGTTTCCGAGAGCAGTTCTTC. It codes for CASSDTSGSFREQFF.

This clone was counted a few times. This chain connects TRBV5-6 to TRBJ2-7; D might be TRBD1 (6 bases). The CDR3 runs 15 residues. Germline V gene sequence: CDR1 SGHDT, CDR2 YYEEEE. V lost 7 bases to trimming and J lost 1 base, with 18 bases between them. CDR3 coding DNA: TGTGCCAGCGGTGCTCAGGGGACACCTTCCTACGAGCAGTACTTC. Translated: CASGAQGTPSYEQYF.